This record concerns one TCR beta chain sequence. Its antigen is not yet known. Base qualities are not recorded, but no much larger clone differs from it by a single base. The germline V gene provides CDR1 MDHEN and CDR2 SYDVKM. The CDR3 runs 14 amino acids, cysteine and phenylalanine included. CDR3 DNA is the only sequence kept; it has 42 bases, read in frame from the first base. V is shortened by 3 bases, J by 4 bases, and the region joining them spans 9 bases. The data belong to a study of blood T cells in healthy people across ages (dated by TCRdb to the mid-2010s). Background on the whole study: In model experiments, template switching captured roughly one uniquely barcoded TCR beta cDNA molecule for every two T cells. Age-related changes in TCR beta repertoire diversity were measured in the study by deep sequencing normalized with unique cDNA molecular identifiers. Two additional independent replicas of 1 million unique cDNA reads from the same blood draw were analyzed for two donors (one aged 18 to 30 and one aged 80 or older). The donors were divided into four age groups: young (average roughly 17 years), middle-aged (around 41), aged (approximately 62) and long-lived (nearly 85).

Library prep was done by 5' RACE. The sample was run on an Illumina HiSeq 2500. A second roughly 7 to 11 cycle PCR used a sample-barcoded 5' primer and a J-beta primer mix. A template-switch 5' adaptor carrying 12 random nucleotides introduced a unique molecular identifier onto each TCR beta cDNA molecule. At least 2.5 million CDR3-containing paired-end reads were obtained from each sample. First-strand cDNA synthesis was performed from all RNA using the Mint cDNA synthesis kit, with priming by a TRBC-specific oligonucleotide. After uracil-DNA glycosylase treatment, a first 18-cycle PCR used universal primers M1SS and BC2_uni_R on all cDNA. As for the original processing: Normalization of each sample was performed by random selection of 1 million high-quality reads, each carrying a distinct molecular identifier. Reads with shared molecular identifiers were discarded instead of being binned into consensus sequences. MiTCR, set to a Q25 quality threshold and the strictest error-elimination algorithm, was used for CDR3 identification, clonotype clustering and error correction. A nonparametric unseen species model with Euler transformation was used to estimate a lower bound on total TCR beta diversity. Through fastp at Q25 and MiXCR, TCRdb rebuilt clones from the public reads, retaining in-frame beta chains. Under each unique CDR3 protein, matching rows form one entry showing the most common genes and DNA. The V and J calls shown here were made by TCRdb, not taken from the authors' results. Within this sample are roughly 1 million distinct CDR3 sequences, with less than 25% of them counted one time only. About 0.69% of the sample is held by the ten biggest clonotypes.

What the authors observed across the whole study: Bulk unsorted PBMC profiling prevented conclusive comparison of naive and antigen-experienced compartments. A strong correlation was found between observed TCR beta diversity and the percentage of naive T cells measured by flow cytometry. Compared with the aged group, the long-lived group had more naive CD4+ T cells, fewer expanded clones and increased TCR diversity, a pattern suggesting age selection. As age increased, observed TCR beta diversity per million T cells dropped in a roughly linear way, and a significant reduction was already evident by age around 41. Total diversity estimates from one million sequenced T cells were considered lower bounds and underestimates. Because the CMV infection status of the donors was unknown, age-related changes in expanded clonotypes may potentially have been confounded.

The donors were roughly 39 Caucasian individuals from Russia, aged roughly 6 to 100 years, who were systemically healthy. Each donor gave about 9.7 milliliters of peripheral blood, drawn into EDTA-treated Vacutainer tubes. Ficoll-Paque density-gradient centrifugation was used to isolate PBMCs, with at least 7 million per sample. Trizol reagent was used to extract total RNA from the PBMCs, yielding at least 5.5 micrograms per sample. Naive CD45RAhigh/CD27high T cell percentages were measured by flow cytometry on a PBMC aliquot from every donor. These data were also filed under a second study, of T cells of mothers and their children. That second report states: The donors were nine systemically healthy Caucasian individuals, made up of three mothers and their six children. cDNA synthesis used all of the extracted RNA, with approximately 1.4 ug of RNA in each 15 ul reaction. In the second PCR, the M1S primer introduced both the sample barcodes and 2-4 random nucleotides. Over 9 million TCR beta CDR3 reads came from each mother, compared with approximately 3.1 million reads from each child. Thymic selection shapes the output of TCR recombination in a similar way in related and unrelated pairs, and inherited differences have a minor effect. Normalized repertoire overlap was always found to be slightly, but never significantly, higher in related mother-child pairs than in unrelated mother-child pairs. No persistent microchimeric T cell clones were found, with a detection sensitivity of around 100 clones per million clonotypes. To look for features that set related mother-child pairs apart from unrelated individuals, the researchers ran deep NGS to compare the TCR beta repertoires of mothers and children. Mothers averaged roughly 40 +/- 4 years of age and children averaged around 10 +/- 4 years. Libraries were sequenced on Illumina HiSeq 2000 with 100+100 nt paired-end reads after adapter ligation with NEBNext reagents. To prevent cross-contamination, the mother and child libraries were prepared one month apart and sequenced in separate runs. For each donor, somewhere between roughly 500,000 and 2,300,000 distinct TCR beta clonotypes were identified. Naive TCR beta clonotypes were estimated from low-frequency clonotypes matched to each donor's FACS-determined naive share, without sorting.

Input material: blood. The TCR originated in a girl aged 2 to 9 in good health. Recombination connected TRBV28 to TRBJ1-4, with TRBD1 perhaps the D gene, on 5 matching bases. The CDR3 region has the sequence CASSFGGINEKLFF. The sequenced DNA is TGTGCCAGCAGTTTTGGGGGGATTAATGAAAAACTGTTTTTT.